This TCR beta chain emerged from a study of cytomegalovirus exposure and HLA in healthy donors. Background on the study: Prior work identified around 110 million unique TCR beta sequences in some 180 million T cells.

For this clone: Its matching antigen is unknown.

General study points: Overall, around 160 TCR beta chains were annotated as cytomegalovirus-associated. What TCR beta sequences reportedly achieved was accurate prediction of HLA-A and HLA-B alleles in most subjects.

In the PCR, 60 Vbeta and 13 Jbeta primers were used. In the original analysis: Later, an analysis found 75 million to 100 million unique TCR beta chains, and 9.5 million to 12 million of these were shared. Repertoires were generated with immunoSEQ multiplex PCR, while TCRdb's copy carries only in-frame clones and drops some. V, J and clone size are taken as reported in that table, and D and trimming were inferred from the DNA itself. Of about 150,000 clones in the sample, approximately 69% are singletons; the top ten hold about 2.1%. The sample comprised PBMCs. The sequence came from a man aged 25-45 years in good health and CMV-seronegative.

The CDR3 sequence: CASSLEGHSNTGELFF. CDR3 bases: TGTGCCAGCAGCTTAGAGGGACACTCGAACACCGGGGAGCTGTTTTTT. The chain recombines TRBV7-8 with TRBJ2-2; the D gene is possibly TRBD1 (6 bases). Germline V lookup: CDR1 SGHVS, CDR2 FQNEAQ. The CDR3 totals 16 residues. Trimming removed 1 base at V and 0 bases at J, with 9 bases between.